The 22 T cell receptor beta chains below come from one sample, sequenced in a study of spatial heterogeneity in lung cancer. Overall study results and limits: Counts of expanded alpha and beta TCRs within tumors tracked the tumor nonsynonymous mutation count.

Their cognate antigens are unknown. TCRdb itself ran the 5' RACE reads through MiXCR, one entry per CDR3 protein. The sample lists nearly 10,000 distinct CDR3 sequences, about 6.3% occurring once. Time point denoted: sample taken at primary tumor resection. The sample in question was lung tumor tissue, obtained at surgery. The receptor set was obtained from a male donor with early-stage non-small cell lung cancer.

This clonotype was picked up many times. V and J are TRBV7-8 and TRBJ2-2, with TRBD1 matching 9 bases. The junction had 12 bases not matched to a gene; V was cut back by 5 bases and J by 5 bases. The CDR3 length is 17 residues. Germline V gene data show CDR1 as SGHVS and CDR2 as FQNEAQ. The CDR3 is CASSQTPGQGRTGELFF. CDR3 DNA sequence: TGTGCCAGCAGCCAAACCCCGGGACAGGGAAGAACCGGGGAGCTGTTTTTT.

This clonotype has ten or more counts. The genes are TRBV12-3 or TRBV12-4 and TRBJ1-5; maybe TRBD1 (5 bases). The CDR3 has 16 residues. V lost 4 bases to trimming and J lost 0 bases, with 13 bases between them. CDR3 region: CASSWDVSHSNQPQHF. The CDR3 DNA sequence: TGTGCCAGCAGTTGGGACGTTTCTCATAGCAATCAGCCCCAGCATTTT.

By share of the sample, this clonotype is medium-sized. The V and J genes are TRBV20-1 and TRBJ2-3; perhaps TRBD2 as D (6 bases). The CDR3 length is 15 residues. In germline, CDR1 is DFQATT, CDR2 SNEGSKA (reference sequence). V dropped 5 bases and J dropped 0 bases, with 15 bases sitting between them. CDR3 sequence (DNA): TGCAGTGCTGGACCGGCGAGCGGGAGCACAGATACGCAGTATTTT. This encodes CSAGPASGSTDTQYF.

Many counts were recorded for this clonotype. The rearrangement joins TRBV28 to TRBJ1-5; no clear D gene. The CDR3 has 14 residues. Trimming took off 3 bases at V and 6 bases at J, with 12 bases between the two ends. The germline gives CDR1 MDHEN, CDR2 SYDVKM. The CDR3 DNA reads TGTGCCAGCAGTTTCAGGCAAATCGCTCAGCCCCAGCATTTT. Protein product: CASSFRQIAQPQHF.

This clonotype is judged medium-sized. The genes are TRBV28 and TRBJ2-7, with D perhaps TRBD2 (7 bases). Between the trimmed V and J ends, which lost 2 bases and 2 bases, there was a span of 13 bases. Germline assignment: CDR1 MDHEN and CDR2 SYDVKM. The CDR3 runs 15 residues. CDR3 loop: CASSLRGGTTYEQYV. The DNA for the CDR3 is TGTGCCAGCAGTTTACGCGGGGGCACCACCTACGAGCAGTACGTC.

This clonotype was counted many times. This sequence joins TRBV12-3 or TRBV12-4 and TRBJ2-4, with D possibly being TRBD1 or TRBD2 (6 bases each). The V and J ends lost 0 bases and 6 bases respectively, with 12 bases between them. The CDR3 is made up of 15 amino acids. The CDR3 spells CASSLAGGSGNIQYF. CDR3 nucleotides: TGTGCCAGCAGTTTAGCCGGGGGCTCAGGAAACATTCAGTACTTC.

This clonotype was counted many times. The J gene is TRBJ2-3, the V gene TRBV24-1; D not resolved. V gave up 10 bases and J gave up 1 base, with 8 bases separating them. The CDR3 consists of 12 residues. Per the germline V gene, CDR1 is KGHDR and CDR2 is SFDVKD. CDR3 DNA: TGTGCCACTTCAGAAGGCACAGATACGCAGTATTTT. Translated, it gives CATSEGTDTQYF.

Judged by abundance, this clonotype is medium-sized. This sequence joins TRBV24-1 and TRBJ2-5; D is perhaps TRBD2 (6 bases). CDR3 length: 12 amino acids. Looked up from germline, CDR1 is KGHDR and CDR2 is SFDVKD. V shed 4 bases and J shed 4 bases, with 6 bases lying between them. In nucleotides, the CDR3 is TGTGCCACCAGTGACGGGAGAGAGACCCAGTACTTC. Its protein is CATSDGRETQYF.

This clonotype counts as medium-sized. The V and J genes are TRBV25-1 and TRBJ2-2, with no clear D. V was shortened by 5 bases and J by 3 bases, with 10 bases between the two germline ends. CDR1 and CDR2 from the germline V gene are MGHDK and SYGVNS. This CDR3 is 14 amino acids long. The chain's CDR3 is CASSISQHTGELFF. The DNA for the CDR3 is TGTGCCAGCAGTATTTCCCAACACACCGGGGAGCTGTTTTTT.

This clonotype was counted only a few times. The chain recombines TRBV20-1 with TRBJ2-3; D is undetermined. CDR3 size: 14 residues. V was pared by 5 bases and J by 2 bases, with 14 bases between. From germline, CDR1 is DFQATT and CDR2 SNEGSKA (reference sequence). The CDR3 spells CSASYLGSTDTQYF. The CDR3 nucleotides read TGCAGTGCTTCCTACTTGGGGTCCACAGATACGCAGTATTTT.

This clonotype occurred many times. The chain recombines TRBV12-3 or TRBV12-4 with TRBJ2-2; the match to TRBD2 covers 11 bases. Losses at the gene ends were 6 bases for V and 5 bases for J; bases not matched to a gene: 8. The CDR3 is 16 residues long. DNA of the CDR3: TGTGCCAGCAGCCCTAGCGGGAGGAGGAGAACCGGGGAGCTGTTTTTT. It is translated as CASSPSGRRRTGELFF.

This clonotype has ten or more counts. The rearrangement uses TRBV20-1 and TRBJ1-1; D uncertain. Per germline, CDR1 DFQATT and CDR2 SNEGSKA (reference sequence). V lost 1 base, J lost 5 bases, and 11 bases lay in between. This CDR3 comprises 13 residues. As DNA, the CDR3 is TGCAGTGCTAGAGTTCCTGGGAAGACTGAAGCTTTCTTT. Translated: CSARVPGKTEAFF.

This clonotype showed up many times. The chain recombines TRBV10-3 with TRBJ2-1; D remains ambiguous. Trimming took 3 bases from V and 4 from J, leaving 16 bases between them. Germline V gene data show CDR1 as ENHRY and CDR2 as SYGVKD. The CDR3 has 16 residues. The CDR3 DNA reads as TGTGCCATCAGTGATCGGGCTGGCTCAGAGTACAATGAGCAGTTCTTC. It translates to CAISDRAGSEYNEQFF.

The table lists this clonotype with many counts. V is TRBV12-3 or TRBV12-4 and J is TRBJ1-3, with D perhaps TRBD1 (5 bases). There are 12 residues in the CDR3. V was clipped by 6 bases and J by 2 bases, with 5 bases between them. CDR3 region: CASRGAGNTIYF. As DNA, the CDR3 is TGTGCCAGCAGGGGGGCTGGAAACACCATATATTTT.

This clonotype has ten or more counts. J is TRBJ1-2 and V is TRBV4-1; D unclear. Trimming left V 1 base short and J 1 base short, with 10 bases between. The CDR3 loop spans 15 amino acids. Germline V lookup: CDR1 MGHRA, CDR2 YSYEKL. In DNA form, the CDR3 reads TGCGCCAGCAGCCAAGTTTCTGACTATAACTATGGCTACACCTTC. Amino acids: CASSQVSDYNYGYTF.

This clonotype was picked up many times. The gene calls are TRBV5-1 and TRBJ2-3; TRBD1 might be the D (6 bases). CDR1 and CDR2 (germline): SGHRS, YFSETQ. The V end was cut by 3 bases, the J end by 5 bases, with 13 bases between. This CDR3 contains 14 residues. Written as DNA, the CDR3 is TGCGCCAGCAGCTCGGGCCAAGGGGGAGATACGCAGTATTTT. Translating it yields CASSSGQGGDTQYF.

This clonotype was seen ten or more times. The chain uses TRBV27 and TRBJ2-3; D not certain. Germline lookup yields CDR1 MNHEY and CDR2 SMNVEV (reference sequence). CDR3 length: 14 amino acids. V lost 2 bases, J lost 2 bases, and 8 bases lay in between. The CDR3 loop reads CASSLAMSTDTQYF. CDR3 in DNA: TGTGCCAGCAGTTTAGCCATGTCCACAGATACGCAGTATTTT.

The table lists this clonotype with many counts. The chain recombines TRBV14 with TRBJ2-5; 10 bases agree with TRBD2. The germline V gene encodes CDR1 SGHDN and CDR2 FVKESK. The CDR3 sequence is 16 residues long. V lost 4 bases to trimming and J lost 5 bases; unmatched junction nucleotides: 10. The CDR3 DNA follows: TGTGCCAGCAGCCCAAATAGCGGGAGGTTTCGGGAGACCCAGTACTTC. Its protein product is CASSPNSGRFRETQYF.

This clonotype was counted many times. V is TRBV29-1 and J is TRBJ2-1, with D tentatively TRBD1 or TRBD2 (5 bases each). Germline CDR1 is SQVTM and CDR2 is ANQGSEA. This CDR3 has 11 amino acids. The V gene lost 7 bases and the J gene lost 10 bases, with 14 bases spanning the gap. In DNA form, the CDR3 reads TGCAGCGGCGGCCGAGGGGCCGAGCAGTTCTTC. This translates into CSGGRGAEQFF.

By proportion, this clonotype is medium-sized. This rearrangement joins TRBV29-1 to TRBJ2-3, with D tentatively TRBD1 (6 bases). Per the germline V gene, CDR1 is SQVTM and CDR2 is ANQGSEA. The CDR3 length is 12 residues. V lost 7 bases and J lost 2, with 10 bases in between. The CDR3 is CSARDITDTQYF. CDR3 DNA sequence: TGCAGCGCCCGGGACATCACAGATACGCAGTATTTT.

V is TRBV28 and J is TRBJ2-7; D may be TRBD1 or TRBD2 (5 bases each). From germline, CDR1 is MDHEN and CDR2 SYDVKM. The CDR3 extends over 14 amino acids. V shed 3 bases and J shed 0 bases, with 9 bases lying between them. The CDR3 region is CASSLRGVSYEQYF. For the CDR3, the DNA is TGTGCCAGCAGTTTGAGGGGAGTCTCCTACGAGCAGTACTTC.

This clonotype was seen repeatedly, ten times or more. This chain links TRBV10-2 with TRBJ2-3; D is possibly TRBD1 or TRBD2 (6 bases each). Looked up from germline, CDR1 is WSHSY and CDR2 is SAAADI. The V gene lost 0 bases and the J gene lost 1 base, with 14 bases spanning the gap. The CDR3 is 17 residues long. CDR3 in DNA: TGCGCCAGCAGTGAGTCGACGGGGGCAGTAGGCACAGATACGCAGTATTTT. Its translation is CASSESTGAVGTDTQYF.